The 13 T cell receptor beta chains listed next were all sequenced from one sample in a study of blood T cell repertoires in COVID-19 (dated by TCRdb to the early 2020s). The library was generated by the immunoSEQ multiplex PCR assay. Held by TCRdb, this immuneACCESS table contains in-frame sequences only and omits some clones. Under half of the omission traces to an unresolved V gene where checked; the cause of the rest is unknown. This sample is represented by about 62,000 clones; 86% of them were singletons. Of the sample, 1.3% falls within the top ten clones. Sequenced: peripheral blood. Source of these receptors: a woman older than 75 with acute or convalescent COVID-19.

V is TRBV6-6 and J is TRBJ2-5, with D perhaps matching TRBD1 (5 bases). V was trimmed by 6 bases and J by 5 bases, leaving 16 bases between them. This CDR3 has 14 amino acids. The germline gives CDR1 MNHNY, CDR2 SVGAGI (reference sequence). In nucleotides, the CDR3 is TGTGCCAGCAGAGCCCCGACAGCCGCGGAGACCCAGTACTTC. Translation: CASRAPTAAETQYF.

The table lists this clone with a count of one. The chain has TRBV5-1 and TRBJ1-2; 10 bases are a match to TRBD1. The CDR3 contains 14 residues. Germline CDR1 reads SGHRS; CDR2 reads YFSETQ. With 2 bases clipped from V and 8 bases from J, the junction kept 6 bases outside the gene matches. The CDR3 here is CASSFTTGGGGYTF. CDR3 bases: TGCGCCAGCAGCTTTACGACAGGGGGCGGCGGCTACACCTTC.

The chain is built from TRBV18 and TRBJ1-4, with D possibly being TRBD1 (6 bases). The germline CDR1 and CDR2 sequences are KGHSH and LQKENI. The CDR3 has 14 amino acids. Trimming pared 1 base from V and 3 bases from J, leaving 6 bases between. The CDR3 DNA follows: TGTGCCAGCTCACCACGGGGGCCTAATGAAAAACTGTTTTTT. This sequence encodes CASSPRGPNEKLFF.

This rearrangement joins TRBV5-4 to TRBJ1-3; D not resolved. Germline CDR1 and CDR2: SGHNT and YYREEE (reference sequence). Trimming shortened V by 0 bases and J by 7 bases, and 14 bases separated the two germline ends. The CDR3 sequence is 15 residues long. The CDR3 here is CASSLAAAVSNTIYF. CDR3 coding DNA: TGTGCCAGCAGCTTGGCCGCTGCAGTCTCGAACACCATATATTTT.

The chain recombines TRBV11-2 with TRBJ2-5, with TRBD2 identical over 7 bases. With V trimmed by 5 bases and J by 4 bases, 10 bases remained unmatched. The germline gives CDR1 SGHAT, CDR2 FQNNGV. This CDR3 contains 15 residues. The CDR3: CASSPLSGGIETQYF. In DNA form, the CDR3 reads TGTGCCAGCAGCCCCCTATCCGGGGGGATAGAGACCCAGTACTTC.

The chain recombines TRBV18 with TRBJ2-4; the match to TRBD2 covers 7 bases. The V gene's germline CDR1 is KGHSH and CDR2 LQKENI. The CDR3 runs 14 residues. The V gene end was trimmed by 6 bases and the J gene end by 11 bases; junction bases not matched to a gene: 13. The CDR3 DNA is TGTGCCAGCTCCCTCGGGACTACGGCTAATGTTCAGTACTTC. Protein sequence: CASSLGTTANVQYF.

By share, this clone ranks as medium-sized. The chain employs TRBV4-3 and TRBJ1-1, with D possibly TRBD1 on 6 matching bases. The CDR3 consists of 15 residues. Germline V lookup: CDR1 LGHNA, CDR2 YSLEER. Trimming removed 2 bases at V and 0 bases at J, with 10 bases between. In DNA, the CDR3 is TGCGCCAGCAGCCAACCAGGGGCCGTGAACACTGAAGCTTTCTTT. This encodes CASSQPGAVNTEAFF.

The chain has TRBV6-5 and TRBJ2-3; 8 bases agree with TRBD2. The germline CDR1 and CDR2 sequences are MNHEY and SVGAGI. The junction had 6 bases not matched to a gene; V was cut back by 7 bases and J by 0 bases. This CDR3 is 15 amino acids long. The DNA of the CDR3 is TGTGCCAGCACCGGGAGGGCCCCTAGCACAGATACGCAGTATTTT. Its translation is CASTGRAPSTDTQYF.

The chain has TRBV4-3 and TRBJ2-7; the D is unclear. This CDR3 has 14 amino acids. V was shortened by 0 bases and J by 1 base, with 7 bases between the two germline ends. Germline lookup yields CDR1 LGHNA and CDR2 YSLEER. CDR3 residues: CASSQDTASYEQYF. For the CDR3, the DNA is TGCGCCAGCAGCCAAGATACAGCATCCTACGAGCAGTACTTC.

The chain recombines TRBV5-1 with TRBJ1-1; D not resolved. CDR3 length equals 15 residues. Germline CDR1 SGHRS, CDR2 YFSETQ. V lost 4 bases and J lost 0, with 13 bases in between. In DNA, the CDR3 is TGCGCCAGCAGCAGGCGGGGTCGTATGAACACTGAAGCTTTCTTT. Translating it yields CASSRRGRMNTEAFF.

The CDR3 reads CASSPPTGGNYEQYF. In nucleotides, the CDR3 is TGTGCCAGCTCACCACCGACAGGGGGCAATTACGAGCAGTACTTC. J is TRBJ2-7 and V is TRBV18; 10 positions match TRBD1. The V segment lost 0 bases and the J segment 4 bases; nucleotides outside the gene matches: 3. Germline loops: CDR1 KGHSH, CDR2 LQKENI. This CDR3 is 15 amino acids long.

This clone was counted once. The chain joins TRBV15 to TRBJ2-1; tentatively, D is TRBD1 (5 bases). The V end was cut by 4 bases, the J end by 1 base, with 8 bases between. The CDR3 is 14 residues long. Germline values: CDR1 LNHNV, CDR2 YYDKDF (reference sequence). CDR3 amino acids: CATSNSGSYNEQFF. The CDR3 DNA reads TGTGCCACCAGCAACTCAGGGTCCTACAATGAGCAGTTCTTC.

The chain uses TRBV6-5 and TRBJ2-1; weak D call: TRBD2 (6 bases). V was pared by 6 bases and J by 0 bases, with 12 bases between. Germline V gene data show CDR1 as MNHEY and CDR2 as SVGAGI. The CDR3 covers 15 residues. CDR3 in DNA: TGTGCCAGCAGGTTAGCGGTGAGCTCCTACAATGAGCAGTTCTTC. Its protein product is CASRLAVSSYNEQFF.